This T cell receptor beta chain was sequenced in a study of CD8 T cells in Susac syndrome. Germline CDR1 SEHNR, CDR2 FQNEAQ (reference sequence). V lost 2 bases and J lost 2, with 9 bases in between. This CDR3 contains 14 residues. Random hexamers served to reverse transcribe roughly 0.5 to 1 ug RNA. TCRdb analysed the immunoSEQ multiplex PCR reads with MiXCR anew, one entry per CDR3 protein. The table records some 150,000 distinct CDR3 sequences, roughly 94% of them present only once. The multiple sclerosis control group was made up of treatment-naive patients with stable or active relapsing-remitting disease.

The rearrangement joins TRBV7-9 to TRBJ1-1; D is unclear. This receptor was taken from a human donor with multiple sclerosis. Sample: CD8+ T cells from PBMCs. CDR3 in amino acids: CASSLSEENTEAFF. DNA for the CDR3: TGTGCCAGCAGCTTATCTGAGGAAAACACTGAAGCTTTCTTT.